The 5 T cell receptor beta chains given below trace back to one sample, sequenced in a study of T cell responses to AZD1222 COVID-19 vaccine. The protocol was immunoSEQ multiplex PCR, while the TCRdb copy is restricted to in-frame clones and leaves out a portion. The table records 100,000 to 150,000 clones, less than 90% of them present only once. The source was peripheral blood, collected on day 0 of AZD1222 vaccination. These receptors all come from an adult in good health.

The chain links TRBV7-2 to TRBJ1-6, with 8 positions matching TRBD1. The ends lost 4 bases at V and 10 bases at J; junction bases unmatched: 6. The CDR3 has 14 amino acids. Germline lookup yields CDR1 SGHTA and CDR2 FQGNSA. The CDR3 DNA reads as TGTGCCAGCAGCTCGGACAGGGCGTACTCACCCCTCCACTTT. Protein: CASSSDRAYSPLHF.

The rearrangement links TRBV7-3 to TRBJ2-1, with TRBD2 matching over 7 bases. CDR3 length equals 16 residues. CDR1 is SGHTA, CDR2 FQGTGA, per germline. V gave up 3 bases and J gave up 6 bases; unmatched junction bases: 11. CDR3 region: CASSLGPAGQGNEQFF. The CDR3 DNA sequence: TGTGCCAGCAGCTTGGGGCCAGCGGGGCAGGGCAATGAGCAGTTCTTC.

V usage is TRBV7-6 and J usage is TRBJ2-3; TRBD1 matches at 7 bases. V was pared by 5 bases and J by 4 bases, with 9 bases of the junction left unmatched. Germline lookup yields CDR1 SGHVS and CDR2 FNYEAQ. The CDR3 totals 15 residues. CDR3 in amino acids: CASSATGASADTQYF. The CDR3, as DNA: TGTGCCAGCAGCGCCACAGGGGCGAGTGCAGATACGCAGTATTTT.

This clone was detected once. The DNA of the CDR3 is TGTGCCAGCAGCCAATATCCCGGGGTGGCCAACGAGCAGTACTTC. This encodes CASSQYPGVANEQYF. The chain joins TRBV3-1 (or the pseudogene TRBV3-2) to TRBJ2-7; a weak D match, TRBD2 (5 bases). Trimming left V 2 bases short and J 5 bases short, with 16 bases between. Looked up from germline, CDR1 is LGHDT and CDR2 is YNNKEL (reference sequence). The length of the CDR3 is 15 residues.

This rearrangement joins TRBV5-4 to TRBJ1-2, with TRBD1 as a possible D gene (6 bases). Trimming cost V 4 bases and J 5 bases, with 18 bases left between them. This CDR3 spans 15 amino acids. CDR1 and CDR2 from the germline V gene are SGHNT and YYREEE (reference sequence). CDR3 nucleotides: TGTGCCAGCAGCCCCGAGGGGGGGAGAGGTTATGGCTACACCTTC. Its translation is CASSPEGGRGYGYTF.